The sequence of this T cell receptor (beta chain) was determined in a study of shared clonotypes between healthy human individuals. Study-level findings and limits: The genetic and exposure-history diversity represented was limited by few donors.

Deep-level assay runs were performed. Input per replicate PCR of unsorted PBMC was approximately 300 ng DNA, corresponding to approximately 30,000 T cell genomes. Clones were sequenced by immunoSEQ multiplex PCR, and TCRdb holds only the in-frame ones, with some missing. The sample has about 450,000 clones; around 80% are singletons. To note about this clone: The target antigen is unknown.

The CDR3 consists of 14 residues. Germline CDR1 reads KGHSH; CDR2 reads LQKENI. Trimming took off 1 base at V and 2 bases at J, with 8 bases between the two ends. The J gene is TRBJ2-5, the V gene TRBV18; D possibly corresponds to TRBD1 (6 bases). The sequence came from a woman in her forties in good health. Some clones in this sample may be carry-over from other donors' samples. What was sequenced was PBMCs. The CDR3 reads CASSPRGQQETQYF. CDR3 sequence (DNA): TGTGCCAGCTCACCACGAGGACAGCAAGAGACCCAGTACTTC.